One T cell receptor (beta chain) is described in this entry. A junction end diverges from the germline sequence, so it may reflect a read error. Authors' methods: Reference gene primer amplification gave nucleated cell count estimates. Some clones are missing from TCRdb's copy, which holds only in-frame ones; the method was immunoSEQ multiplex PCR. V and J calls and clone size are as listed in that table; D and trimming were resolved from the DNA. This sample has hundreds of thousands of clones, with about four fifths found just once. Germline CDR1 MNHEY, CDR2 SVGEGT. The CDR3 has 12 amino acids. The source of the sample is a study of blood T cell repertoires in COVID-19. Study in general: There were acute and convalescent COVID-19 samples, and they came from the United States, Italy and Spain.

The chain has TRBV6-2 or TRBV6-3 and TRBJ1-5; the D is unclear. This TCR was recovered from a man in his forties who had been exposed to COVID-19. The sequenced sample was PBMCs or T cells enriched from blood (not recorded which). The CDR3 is CASSDSSSAQHF. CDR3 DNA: TGTGCCAGCAGTGACTCATCCTCAGCCCAGCATTTT.